This T cell receptor (beta chain) was documented in a study of T cells in Graves' hyperthyroidism and ophthalmopathy. Background on the study: Once the initial diagnosis was made, peripheral blood was obtained before any treatment.

Study outcomes and limitations: For ophthalmopathy, model prediction preceded onset by a median about 6.2 months. Also found in blood were most expanded thyroid clonotypes above 0.001.

Unmatched junction bases numbered 6, after V lost 3 bases and J lost 2 bases. The CDR3 runs to 18 residues. This clonotype was seen at least ten times. What it binds is unknown. Diagnosis relied on clinical symptoms, serum thyroxine and TRAb, thyroid ultrasound and orbital computed tomography. What was amplified from RNA transcripts were TCR beta CDR3 regions. The TCR CDR3 was amplified in a first-round RT-PCR using the HTBI primer set. TCRdb called the multiplex PCR reads again in MiXCR, with one record for every CDR3 protein. Among under 350,000 distinct CDR3 sequences listed, about an eighth were seen once.

The specimen was blood. The origin of this receptor is a woman in her 40s with Graves' ophthalmopathy. This sequence joins TRBV12-3 or TRBV12-4 and TRBJ2-5; 16 nucleotides line up with TRBD2. The CDR3 region is CASSFAGLAGGGQETQYF. Here the CDR3 DNA reads TGTGCCAGCAGTTTTGCGGGACTAGCGGGGGGGGGGCAAGAGACCCAGTACTTC.